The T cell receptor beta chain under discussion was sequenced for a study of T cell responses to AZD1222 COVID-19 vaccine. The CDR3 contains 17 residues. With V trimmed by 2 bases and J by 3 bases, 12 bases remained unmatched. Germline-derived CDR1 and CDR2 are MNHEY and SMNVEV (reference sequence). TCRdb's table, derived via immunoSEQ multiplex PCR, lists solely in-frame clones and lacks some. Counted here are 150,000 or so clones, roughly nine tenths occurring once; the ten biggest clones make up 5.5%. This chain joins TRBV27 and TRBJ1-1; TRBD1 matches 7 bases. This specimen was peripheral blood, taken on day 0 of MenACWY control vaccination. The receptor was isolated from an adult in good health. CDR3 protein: CASSLTGRGFGHTEAFF. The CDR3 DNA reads TGTGCCAGCAGTTTAACTGGCAGGGGGTTTGGGCACACTGAAGCTTTCTTT.